This TCR beta chain derives from a study of blood T cell repertoires in COVID-19. As for the study in general: The United States, Italy and Spain were the sources of the acute and convalescent COVID-19 samples. T cells, B-cell-depleted T cells, or PBMCs supplied cDNA or gDNA.

In the original processing: Researchers report that nucleated cell counts were estimated from reference gene primer amplification. Some clones are missing from TCRdb's copy, which holds only in-frame ones; the method was immunoSEQ multiplex PCR. The V and J calls and clone size were taken over from that table, and D and trimming were inferred from the DNA. The profile shows more than 90,000 clones, roughly 90% of them singletons. The germline V gene has CDR1 LGHDT and CDR2 YNNKEL (reference sequence). CDR3 length equals 15 residues. Trimming cost V 0 bases and J 0 bases, with 6 bases left between them.

The source material was peripheral blood. This chain links TRBV3-1 (or the pseudogene TRBV3-2) with TRBJ2-1; D is ambiguous. This clonotype originated in a man aged 65-85 years who had recovered from COVID-19. CDR3 in amino acids: CASSQDLSSYNEQFF. CDR3 coding DNA: TGTGCCAGCAGCCAAGATCTGAGCTCCTACAATGAGCAGTTCTTC.